One sample yielded the 15 T cell receptor beta chains listed below, sequenced in a study of T cell responses to AZD1222 COVID-19 vaccine. Sequencing used immunoSEQ multiplex PCR; TCRdb keeps in-frame clones, though not all of them. The profile shows tens of thousands of clones, approximately 91% of them singletons. The material was peripheral blood, obtained on day 0 of AZD1222 vaccination. Every receptor here comes from an adult in good health.

As for this clone: The sample contains more than one DNA sequence encoding this CDR3. This chain joins TRBV3-1 (or the pseudogene TRBV3-2) and TRBJ1-2; tentatively, D is TRBD1 (5 bases). This CDR3 comprises 14 residues. The germline CDR1 and CDR2 sequences are LGHDT and YNNKEL (reference sequence). Trimming took 2 bases from V and 3 from J, leaving 10 bases between them. In DNA form, the CDR3 reads TGTGCCAGCAGCCAAACCCAGGGTTACTATGGCTACACCTTC. This gives the protein CASSQTQGYYGYTF.

V and J are TRBV20-1 and TRBJ1-4; 8 bases are shared with TRBD1. The J segment lost 8 bases and the V segment lost 3 bases, leaving 5 bases of the junction unmatched. Germline CDR1 DFQATT, CDR2 SNEGSKA (reference sequence). CDR3 size: 13 residues. The CDR3, as DNA: TGCAGTGCTAGTCAGGGGGCGCGGGAAAAACTGTTTTTT. This codes for CSASQGAREKLFF.

This rearrangement joins TRBV2 to TRBJ2-4; the match to TRBD1 covers 9 bases. V dropped 5 bases and J dropped 6; count of bases not matched to a gene: 5. The CDR3 is made up of 14 amino acids. The V gene's germline CDR1 is SNHLY and CDR2 FYNNEI. For the CDR3, the DNA is TGTGCCAGCAGTAAGGACAGGGGAGTAAACATTCAGTACTTC. Protein sequence: CASSKDRGVNIQYF.

The J gene is TRBJ2-2, the V gene TRBV9; weak D call: TRBD2 (6 bases). This CDR3 region has 17 residues. Trimming took off 7 bases at V and 7 bases at J, with 26 bases between the two ends. The germline CDR1 and CDR2 sequences are SGDLS and YYNGEE. CDR3 sequence: CASQSSASAGLGGELFF. In nucleotides, the CDR3 is TGTGCCAGCCAGAGCTCAGCGAGTGCGGGGCTGGGCGGGGAGCTGTTTTTT.

This rearrangement joins TRBV28 to TRBJ1-2; D is possibly TRBD1 (5 bases). V dropped 6 bases and J dropped 5 bases, with 10 bases sitting between them. Germline V gene sequence: CDR1 MDHEN, CDR2 SYDVKM. The CDR3 extends over 12 amino acids. DNA of the CDR3: TGTGCCAGCAGCAGGACATTTTATGGCTACACCTTC. This sequence encodes CASSRTFYGYTF.

The CDR3 DNA sequence: TGTGCCATCAGTGAACCGGGACAGACCTACGAGCAGTACTTC. It translates to CAISEPGQTYEQYF. The V call is TRBV10-3, the J call TRBJ2-7, with 7 bases lining up with TRBD1. The CDR3 consists of 14 residues. The V segment lost 3 bases and the J segment 2 bases; nucleotides outside the gene matches: 4. Per germline, CDR1 ENHRY and CDR2 SYGVKD.

This chain connects TRBV12-3 or TRBV12-4 to TRBJ1-3; 7 nucleotides align to TRBD1. The CDR3 is 13 residues long. Trimming removed 6 bases from V and 4 bases from J; junction bases left unmatched: 3. The CDR3 loop is CASSQGGGNTIYF. The CDR3, as DNA: TGTGCCAGCAGCCAGGGGGGGGGAAACACCATATATTTT.

This rearrangement joins TRBV19 to TRBJ2-1; 9 bases fit TRBD2. The CDR3 has 16 residues. Losses at the gene ends were 4 bases for V and 4 bases for J; bases not matched to a gene: 8. Germline CDR1 LNHDA, CDR2 SQIVND (reference sequence). This CDR3 reads CASSNPSGALYNEQFF. The CDR3 DNA reads as TGTGCCAGTAGTAACCCTAGCGGGGCCCTATACAATGAGCAGTTCTTC.

J is TRBJ2-2 and V is TRBV10-3, with TRBD1 identical over 8 bases. The CDR3 loop spans 18 amino acids. The V and J ends lost 5 bases and 3 bases, in that order; junction bases with no gene match: 14. Germline V gene lookup returns CDR1 ENHRY and CDR2 SYGVKD. CDR3 amino acids: CAISSPQGRGLDTGELFF. CDR3 nucleotides: TGTGCCATCAGTTCTCCCCAGGGCAGGGGGCTTGACACCGGGGAGCTGTTTTTT.

V gene TRBV5-1 combines with J gene TRBJ1-3; D not certain. The CDR3 covers 13 residues. Trimming pared 5 bases from V and 1 base from J, leaving 7 bases between. The germline V gene has CDR1 SGHRS and CDR2 YFSETQ. CDR3 protein: CASRPDSGNTIYF. The CDR3, as DNA: TGCGCCAGCAGGCCGGATTCTGGAAACACCATATATTTT. Full variable domain (rest looked up from reference TRBV5-1 and TRBJ1-3): KAGVTQTPRYLIKTRGQQVTLSCSPISGHRSVSWYQQTPGQGLQFLFEYFSETQRNKGNFPGRFSGRQFSNSRSEMNVSTLELGDSALYLCASRPDSGNTIYFGEGSWLTVV.

The chain is built from TRBV25-1 and TRBJ1-1; no firm D call. Germline V gene data show CDR1 as MGHDK and CDR2 as SYGVNS. V was pared by 2 bases and J by 6 bases, with 4 bases between. The CDR3 loop spans 11 amino acids. CDR3 sequence (DNA): TGTGCCAGCAGTGAACGGGCTGAAGCTTTCTTT. It translates to CASSERAEAFF.

The CDR3 here is CASSRQLTEAFF. The CDR3 coding sequence is TGTGCCAGCAGCAGACAGCTCACTGAAGCTTTCTTT. This chain links TRBV12-3 or TRBV12-4 with TRBJ1-1; D perhaps matches TRBD1 (5 bases). This CDR3 comprises 12 residues. The V end was cut by 6 bases, the J end by 4 bases, with 9 bases between.

This clone was recorded once. The chain uses TRBV21-1 and TRBJ1-4; the table assigns TRBD1, which was not confirmed against the DNA. TRBV21-1 is tagged as a pseudogene. The length of the CDR3 is 16 residues. The CDR3 loop reads CASSDSNPGQGEKLFF. CDR3 in DNA: TGTGCCAGCAGCGACTCCAATCCGGGACAGGGGGAAAAACTGTTTTTT.

The V gene is TRBV5-1, the J gene TRBJ2-5; 9 bases match TRBD1. V trimming: 4 bases; J trimming: 1 base; junction bases outside the gene matches: 11. The V gene's germline CDR1 is SGHRS and CDR2 YFSETQ. The CDR3 runs 17 residues. The CDR3 sequence is CASSAVGETGGQETQYF. In DNA, the CDR3 is TGCGCCAGCAGCGCCGTAGGGGAGACAGGGGGCCAAGAGACCCAGTACTTC.

The genes are TRBV4-1 and TRBJ2-5, with TRBD2 identical over 10 bases. V shed 2 bases and J 3 bases; nucleotides not matched to a gene: 9. This CDR3 is built from 17 residues. The germline V gene encodes CDR1 MGHRA and CDR2 YSYEKL. The CDR3 sequence is CASSQFRSGGPEETQYF. DNA of the CDR3: TGCGCCAGCAGCCAATTTCGTAGCGGGGGGCCGGAAGAGACCCAGTACTTC.